This T cell receptor beta chain was captured in a study of vaccination and CD4 T cells after COVID-19. About the study: The authors exposed cells to overlapping spike peptides derived from SARS-CoV-2, HCoV-NL63, HCoV-OC43 and HCoV-229E. Findings and caveats of the study: The study found that a median approximately 83% of reactive clones in convalescent patients appeared only post-vaccination.

The table lists this clonotype with a few counts. Its specificity is not known. Germline V CDR1 and CDR2: SQVTM, ANQGSEA. CDR3 length equals 15 residues. The J segment lost 8 bases and the V segment lost 5 bases, leaving 9 bases of the junction unmatched. Researchers used the Oncomine TCR Beta short-read assay to sequence DNA from cultured CD4+ T cells. Each CDR3 protein gets one entry after TCRdb re-called the PCR reads with MiXCR. The sample holds 20,000 to 25,000 distinct CDR3 sequences, nearly 55% seen once. Described treatment: roughly 10-day PBMC culture with coronavirus spike peptide pools or control peptides (ViraFEST assay). Peptide pools at approximately 10 ug/ml and IL-2 at approximately 9.6 IU/ml were added to cultures of 1.5 million to 2 million PBMCs per well.

The clonotype was recovered from a human donor who had recovered from COVID-19. The chain uses TRBV29-1 and TRBJ2-3; the match to TRBD2 covers 14 bases. Sequencing input: CD4+ T cells from blood, cultured in vitro. CDR3 DNA: TGCAGCGTTCCTGGACTAGCGGGAGGTGTTGGTACGCAGTATTTT. The encoded protein is CSVPGLAGGVGTQYF.